Following are 8 T cell receptor beta chains from one sample sequenced in a study of blood T cells in healthy people across ages. It was with a sample-barcoded 5' primer and a J-beta primer mix that a second PCR of roughly 7 to 12 cycles was run. TCRdb redid the calling of the 5' RACE reads with MiXCR, one entry per CDR3 protein. The data hold 850,000 to 1,300,000 distinct CDR3 sequences, with 45% observed a single time. The specimen sequenced was blood. The receptors originated from a woman aged 55 to 70 in good health.

This chain joins TRBV10-3 and TRBJ2-3, with D perhaps matching TRBD2 (5 bases). Trimming stripped 5 bases from V and 6 bases from J, with 9 bases between. The germline V gene has CDR1 ENHRY and CDR2 SYGVKD. The CDR3 is 12 amino acids. The CDR3 is CAISSGSDTQYF. The CDR3 coding sequence is TGTGCCATCAGTTCGGGATCGGATACGCAGTATTTT.

The chain recombines TRBV6-1 with TRBJ1-2; possible D gene TRBD1, 5 bases. Germline V CDR1 and CDR2: MNHNS, SASEGT. The CDR3 length is 14 residues. V shed 6 bases and J shed 6 bases, with 17 bases lying between them. The CDR3 nucleotides are TGTGCCAGCAGGGAGACAGACATAGGGGATGGCTACACCTTC. Encoded protein: CASRETDIGDGYTF.

The genes are TRBV28 and TRBJ2-1; the D is unclear. The CDR3 has 12 amino acids. Trimming removed 3 bases at V and 10 bases at J, with 10 bases between. Germline V gives CDR1 MDHEN, CDR2 SYDVKM. This chain's CDR3 is CASSFGFQEQFF. CDR3 coding DNA: TGTGCCAGCAGTTTCGGGTTTCAAGAGCAGTTCTTC.

The V gene is TRBV13, the J gene TRBJ2-3, with D tentatively TRBD2 (5 bases). The CDR3 totals 19 residues. V was trimmed by 5 bases and J by 9 bases, leaving 33 bases between them. From germline, CDR1 is PRHDT and CDR2 FYEKMQ (reference sequence). For the CDR3, the DNA is TGTGCCAGCAGCCCCAAGACCCACCTCCCCCGGAGCGGAGGAGAAACGCAGTATTTT. Amino acid sequence: CASSPKTHLPRSGGETQYF.

This clonotype was seen a handful of times. The chain carries TRBV12-3 or TRBV12-4 and TRBJ2-3, with 7 nucleotides matching TRBD1. The CDR3 sequence is 15 residues long. Losses at the gene ends were 6 bases for V and 0 bases for J; bases not matched to a gene: 6. CDR3 in amino acids: CASRWGTASTDTQYF. The CDR3 DNA sequence: TGTGCCAGCAGGTGGGGGACAGCTAGCACAGATACGCAGTATTTT.

This clonotype has just a few counts. This chain connects TRBV20-1 to TRBJ1-4; weak D call: TRBD1 (5 bases). CDR1 is DFQATT, CDR2 SNEGSKA, per germline (reference sequence). There are 13 residues in the CDR3. V was clipped by 3 bases and J by 7 bases, with 12 bases between them. This CDR3 reads CSARSGGAEKLFF. The CDR3 bases are TGCAGTGCTAGGTCGGGGGGTGCTGAAAAACTGTTTTTT.

The V and J genes are TRBV10-3 and TRBJ1-1; the D gene is possibly TRBD1 (5 bases). This CDR3 is built from 13 residues. Germline V gene lookup returns CDR1 ENHRY and CDR2 SYGVKD. V was pared by 7 bases and J by 4 bases, with 13 bases between. The CDR3 DNA sequence: TGTGCCATCAAATCAGGGTACGCCACTGAAGCTTTCTTT. Translation: CAIKSGYATEAFF.

The chain couples TRBV6-5 to TRBJ2-5; 15 bases map to TRBD2. Trimming cost V 2 bases and J 3 bases; bases outside gene matches: 1. CDR1 is MNHEY, CDR2 SVGAGI, per germline. This CDR3 comprises 16 residues. The CDR3 bases are TGTGCCAGCAGTTACGGACTAGCGGGAGGGAAAGAGACCCAGTACTTC. It specifies CASSYGLAGGKETQYF.